This T cell receptor beta chain was profiled in a study of blood T cell repertoires in COVID-19. Only in-frame clones appear in the TCRdb table, and some are missing; sequencing was by immunoSEQ multiplex PCR. The sample includes fewer than 250,000 clones, 65% to 90% of them seen just once. The CDR3 totals 15 residues. Germline V gene data show CDR1 as SGHTA and CDR2 as FQGNSA. V lost 6 bases, J lost 5 bases, and 9 bases stayed unmatched. V gene TRBV7-2 combines with J gene TRBJ2-2; TRBD1 aligns across 7 bases. The specimen was PBMCs or T cells enriched from blood (not recorded which). The origin of this receptor is a woman aged 40-49 years with acute COVID-19. Here the CDR3 DNA reads TGTGCCAGCAGACCAGAGGGACAGCTAACCGGGGAGCTGTTTTTT. It translates to CASRPEGQLTGELFF.